The T cell receptor beta chain under discussion was sequenced for a study of OX40 agonist ivuxolimab in advanced cancers. General study results and limits: Averaging showed that CD8+ T cells had more expanded clones than CD4+ did.

The ends lost 3 bases at V and 5 bases at J; junction bases unmatched: 16. Germline CDR1 SGHDN, CDR2 FVKESK. CDR3 length: 18 residues. Method: immunoSEQ multiplex PCR; TCRdb's copy keeps in-frame clones and lacks some. This sample has roughly 61,000 clones, with approximately 92% found just once. On this clone: No antigen is known for it.

The sequence came from an adult with an advanced solid tumor such as melanoma, head and neck, liver or kidney cancer. The specimen was CD4+ or CD8+ T cells sorted from blood, collected in a trial of the OX40 agonist ivuxolimab. The chain recombines TRBV14 with TRBJ2-3; TRBD2 aligns across 8 bases. The CDR3 loop reads CASSQRRAGGGTGDTQYF. The CDR3 coding sequence is TGTGCCAGCAGCCAGAGACGGGCGGGAGGTGGCACGGGAGATACGCAGTATTTT.